This TCR beta chain was found in a study of blood T cell repertoires in COVID-19. For the study at large: T cells, B-cell-depleted T cells, or PBMCs supplied cDNA or gDNA.

Study processing details: From reference gene primer amplification, estimates of nucleated cell counts were derived. The method was immunoSEQ multiplex PCR; TCRdb's version includes in-frame clones alone and lacks a portion of them. Clonal size and the V and J genes are those of that table, whereas D and trimming came from the DNA. The table records 75,000 to 95,000 clones, 70% to 90% of them present only once. V was clipped by 0 bases and J by 3 bases, with 12 bases between them. The CDR3 is made up of 15 amino acids. The germline CDR1 and CDR2 sequences are SGHRS and YFSETQ. This clonotype was obtained from a human donor in a cohort sampled during active COVID-19. The chain combines TRBV5-1 with TRBJ2-5, with D possibly TRBD1 on 6 matching bases. Sequencing was carried out using peripheral blood. CDR3 loop: CASSLVGQRKETQYF. CDR3 in DNA: TGCGCCAGCAGCTTGGTTGGACAGAGAAAAGAGACCCAGTACTTC.